This T cell receptor beta chain was sequenced during a study of cytomegalovirus exposure and HLA in healthy donors. The wider study: Some 85 million unique TCRs from HLA-typed donors were held in an early data release.

CDR1 is MNHEY, CDR2 SVGAGI, per germline. This CDR3 is built from 14 residues. The germline V and J ends were trimmed by 3 bases and 3 bases, with 10 bases remaining between them. PCR involved 60 Vbeta and 13 Jbeta primers. The method was immunoSEQ multiplex PCR; TCRdb's version includes in-frame clones alone and lacks a portion of them. Here the sample spans over 95,000 clones, about three quarters being singletons. Sequencing was performed on PBMCs. This TCR came from a woman between 35 and 50 years old in good health and CMV-seropositive. The J gene is TRBJ2-3, the V gene TRBV6-5, with D possibly matching TRBD1 (6 bases). The CDR3 spells CASSYGRGTDTQYF. The CDR3 DNA sequence: TGTGCCAGCAGTTATGGCAGGGGAACAGATACGCAGTATTTT.